This T cell receptor (beta chain) was profiled in a study of OX40 agonist ivuxolimab in advanced cancers. Turning to the overall study: The costimulatory receptor OX40 (CD134) was targeted by ivuxolimab, a fully human IgG2 agonistic monoclonal antibody. Intravenous ivuxolimab was administered to patients every 2 weeks at six dose levels: 0.01, 0.1, 0.3, 1.5, 3 and 10 mg/kg. Of the approximately 53 patients in dose escalation, about 20 had hepatocellular carcinoma, some 15 had melanoma, 9 had renal cell carcinoma and 9 had head and neck cancer. The dose-escalation cohort was over 70% male with a mean age of approximately 60 years, ranging from roughly 23 to 79. Patients were allowed to have had prior anti-PD-1, anti-PD-L1 or anti-CTLA-4 therapy, and 30% to 50% of the dose-escalation patients had previously received checkpoint inhibitors. Partial responses occurred in three dose-escalation patients, of whom one had hepatocellular carcinoma and two had cutaneous melanoma. Peripheral TCRbeta sequencing aimed to test whether ivuxolimab altered TCR sequence diversity and caused clonal T-cell expansion. The monotherapy dose-escalation portion (N ≈ 50 patients) of the phase I ivuxolimab trial is reported in the paper. What the study reported, not specific to this receptor: In the 0.1-3.0 mg/kg groups, partial responders had among the lowest normalized peripheral clonal expansion, particularly in CD8+ T cells. Which antigens the clonally expanded peripheral T cells were specific for was not determined. After ivuxolimab, expanded clones were on average more numerous among CD8+ T cells than among CD4+ T cells. Low levels of normalized T-cell clonal expansion were also seen in some nonresponding patients. Clonal expansion of both CD4+ and CD8+ blood T cells was observed from baseline to week 6 at doses 0.1 to 3.0 mg/kg.

About this clone itself: Its specific antigen is unknown. One base away there is no much larger clone; base qualities are not given.

Patients with autoimmune disease history or receiving systemic immunosuppression were excluded from the trial. Peripheral blood for TCR sequencing was collected from all dose cohorts at baseline, on cycle 4 day 1, and on cycle 7 day 1. Samples were obtained from an open-label, multicenter, first-in-human phase I dose-escalation trial of ivuxolimab. Adults with locally advanced or metastatic melanoma, renal cell carcinoma, hepatocellular carcinoma or head and neck squamous cell carcinoma were enrolled in the trial. Before TCR sequencing, CD4+ T cells and CD8+ T cells were sorted from peripheral blood as separate populations. Genomic DNA was extracted from sorted cells for sequencing of the TCRbeta CDR3 region. TCRbeta CDR3 regions were sequenced using the immunoSEQ Assay. What TCRdb holds here is the immuneACCESS table cut down to in-frame rearrangements. Part of the clones is not present; checked against another copy, under half of the missing clones reflect an unresolved V gene, and the others are unexplained. Recorded for this sample are 65,000 to 75,000 clones; roughly 80% of them occurred a single time. The top ten hold approximately 6.8% of the sample.

The germline V gene (reference sequence) provides CDR1 LNHDA and CDR2 SQIVND. The CDR3 sequence holds 15 residues, the cysteine and phenylalanine included. Only CDR3 DNA remains: 45 bases, in frame from the first base. Between the V and J ends, shortened by 7 bases and 10 bases respectively, the junction contains 20 bases. The receptor was derived from an adult with an advanced solid tumor such as melanoma, head and neck, liver or kidney cancer. Sequences were derived from CD4+ or CD8+ T cells sorted from blood, sampled in a trial of the OX40 agonist ivuxolimab. The rearranged segments are TRBV19 and TRBJ1-6; a confident D gene designation cannot be given. The CDR3 region has the sequence CASTPGSGVGSPLHF. Read as DNA, the sequence is TGTGCCAGTACCCCCGGGTCCGGAGTGGGATCACCCCTCCACTTT.